The 30 T cell receptor beta chains in this list originate from one sample, sequenced in a study of blood T cell repertoires in COVID-19 (dated by TCRdb to 2018 to 2020). The protocol used for the library was the immunoSEQ multiplex PCR assay. TCRdb mirrors the immuneACCESS table, restricted to in-frame sequences. Some clones are absent from its copies; in checked studies, under half trace to an unresolved V gene, and the reason for the others is unknown. This sample comprises roughly 330,000 clones, 86% of them detected only once. The top ten constitute 1.5% to 2% of the sample. The sequenced sample was peripheral blood. These receptors were obtained from a woman between 45 and 65 years old with acute or convalescent COVID-19.

The chain has TRBV19 and TRBJ1-2; possible D gene TRBD1, 6 bases. The V gene lost 6 bases and the J gene lost 5 bases, with 16 bases spanning the gap. The CDR3 spans 14 residues. Germline-derived CDR1 and CDR2 are LNHDA and SQIVND (reference sequence). CDR3 in DNA: TGTGCCAGTAGCACCGATGGACAGCGTTATGGCTACACCTTC. Its translation: CASSTDGQRYGYTF.

This chain links TRBV19 with TRBJ1-5; 11 nucleotides agree with TRBD1. With 7 bases clipped from V and 7 bases from J, the junction kept 21 bases outside the gene matches. CDR1 LNHDA and CDR2 SQIVND come from the germline V gene (reference sequence). The CDR3 covers 19 residues. CDR3 in amino acids: CASKVPGQGAPGKEQPQHF. The DNA of the CDR3 is TGTGCCAGTAAGGTCCCCGGACAGGGGGCGCCGGGGAAGGAACAGCCCCAGCATTTT.

This chain connects TRBV24-1 to TRBJ2-7, with 11 bases identical to TRBD1. V gave up 4 bases and J gave up 6 bases; unmatched junction bases: 7. CDR1 is KGHDR, CDR2 SFDVKD, per germline. The CDR3 sequence is 15 residues long. CDR3 region: CATSESGTGGLEQYF. The CDR3 nucleotides are TGTGCCACCAGTGAATCCGGGACAGGGGGTCTCGAGCAGTACTTC.

The chain uses TRBV27 and TRBJ1-6, with 9 positions matching TRBD1. The CDR3 consists of 14 residues. CDR1 is MNHEY and CDR2 is SMNVEV in the germline V gene (reference sequence). V gave up 4 bases and J gave up 9 bases; unmatched junction bases: 4. Written as DNA, the CDR3 is TGTGCCAGCAGTTACACAGGGGGCGGTTCACCCCTCCACTTT. Protein product: CASSYTGGGSPLHF.

Note on this clone: The sample contains more than one DNA sequence encoding this CDR3. This chain joins TRBV11-2 and TRBJ2-7; 9 bases are shared with TRBD1. Unmatched junction bases numbered 3, after V lost 5 bases and J lost 4 bases. In germline, CDR1 is SGHAT, CDR2 FQNNGV. This CDR3 has 13 residues. CDR3 region: CASSLDRGYEQYF. The CDR3 DNA follows: TGTGCCAGCAGCCTCGACAGGGGGTACGAGCAGTACTTC.

In DNA form, the CDR3 reads TGTGCCAGCAGTCGTCTCTACGAGACCCAGTACTTC. It encodes CASSRLYETQYF. The chain uses TRBV27 and TRBJ2-5; D unresolved. V lost 5 bases, J lost 5 bases, and 9 bases lay in between. Per germline, CDR1 MNHEY and CDR2 SMNVEV (reference sequence). The CDR3 runs 12 residues.

The chain couples TRBV7-9 to TRBJ1-6, with TRBD1 identical over 7 bases. V gave up 5 bases and J gave up 3 bases; unmatched junction bases: 13. The CDR3 runs to 18 residues. CDR1 is SEHNR and CDR2 is FQNEAQ in the germline V gene (reference sequence). The CDR3 DNA sequence: TGTGCCAGCAGCCACACGCGGGTCGGGACAGTCTATAATTCACCCCTCCACTTT. This encodes CASSHTRVGTVYNSPLHF.

The chain uses TRBV28 and TRBJ1-6; the match to TRBD1 covers 8 bases. Trimming cost V 6 bases and J 0 bases; bases outside gene matches: 7. This CDR3 is 17 amino acids long. CDR1 is MDHEN, CDR2 SYDVKM, per germline. CDR3 bases: TGTGCCAGCAGCCCAGCTGACAGGGGCTCCTATAATTCACCCCTCCACTTT. It translates to CASSPADRGSYNSPLHF.

This chain links TRBV2 with TRBJ1-5, with D perhaps matching TRBD1 (5 bases). CDR1 and CDR2 (germline): SNHLY, FYNNEI. Trimming removed 1 base at V and 8 bases at J, with 12 bases between. This CDR3 is 14 amino acids long. CDR3 DNA: TGTGCCAGCAGTGAAGAGGCCAGGGTGAAGCCCCAGCATTTT. Residues: CASSEEARVKPQHF.

The chain joins TRBV19 to TRBJ2-7; D gene uncertain. Germline values: CDR1 LNHDA, CDR2 SQIVND (reference sequence). The V gene lost 0 bases and the J gene lost 2 bases, with 8 bases spanning the gap. The CDR3 contains 14 residues. Written as DNA, the CDR3 is TGTGCCAGTAGTATAGATGACTTCCCCTACGAGCAGTACTTC. This codes for CASSIDDFPYEQYF.

V is TRBV28 and J is TRBJ1-5; possibly TRBD1 for D (5 bases). Germline CDR1 reads MDHEN; CDR2 reads SYDVKM. The CDR3 covers 14 residues. Trimming left V 6 bases short and J 7 bases short, with 16 bases between. Written as DNA, the CDR3 is TGTGCCAGCAGGGGCGGGGGGGGTCGACAGCCCCAGCATTTT. Translating gives CASRGGGGRQPQHF.

This chain links TRBV11-2 with TRBJ2-5, with 9 nucleotides matching TRBD2. Trimming at V came to 6 bases and at J to 4 bases, leaving 9 bases not matched to a gene. The V gene's germline CDR1 is SGHAT and CDR2 FQNNGV. The CDR3 runs 15 residues. The CDR3 DNA sequence: TGTGCCAGCAGGAAGATAGCGGGAGTAAGAGAGACCCAGTACTTC. The encoded protein is CASRKIAGVRETQYF.

This clone was detected only once. The chain is built from TRBV5-8 and TRBJ1-2; 7 bases map to TRBD1. The CDR3 length is 13 residues. V shed 6 bases, J shed 5 bases, and the junction held 7 bases outside the gene matches. CDR1 is SGHTS, CDR2 YDEGEE, per germline. The CDR3 loop is CASTKQGNYGYTF. Here the CDR3 DNA reads TGTGCCAGCACCAAACAGGGGAATTATGGCTACACCTTC.

V and J are TRBV16 and TRBJ2-7, with 9 positions matching TRBD1. The trim removed 6 bases at V and 7 bases at J, leaving 7 bases unmatched. The CDR3 contains 13 residues. The germline gives CDR1 KGHSY, CDR2 FQNENV. The CDR3 sequence: CASRLNRGQEQYF. The CDR3 DNA follows: TGTGCCAGCAGACTCAACAGGGGGCAGGAGCAGTACTTC.

This clone was seen a single time. The chain couples TRBV3-1 (or the pseudogene TRBV3-2) to TRBJ2-3; D perhaps matches TRBD2 (5 bases). Trimming removed 0 bases at V and 1 base at J, with 5 bases between. The CDR3 has 14 amino acids. Germline-derived CDR1 and CDR2 are LGHDT and YNNKEL (reference sequence). The CDR3 protein is CASSQEGGTDTQYF. The CDR3 DNA reads as TGTGCCAGCAGCCAAGAGGGAGGCACAGATACGCAGTATTTT.

The genes are TRBV7-2 and TRBJ2-7; maybe TRBD1 (6 bases). The germline V gene has CDR1 SGHTA and CDR2 FQGNSA. This CDR3 has 16 amino acids. Trimming took off 1 base at V and 7 bases at J, with 20 bases between the two ends. The CDR3 coding sequence is TGTGCCAGCAGCTTAGTCTTCGGCCAGGGGAGTCGGGAGCAGTACTTC. As protein: CASSLVFGQGSREQYF. Full variable domain (rest looked up from reference TRBV7-2 and TRBJ2-7): GAGVSQSPSNKVTEKGKDVELRCDPISGHTALYWYRQSLGQGLEFLIYFQGNSAPDKSGLPSDRFSAERTGGSVSTLTIQRTQQEDSAVYLCASSLVFGQGSREQYFGPGTRLTVT.

This clone was picked up one time. The rearrangement links TRBV30 to TRBJ2-3; 14 nucleotides align to TRBD2. The germline gives CDR1 GTSNPN, CDR2 SVGIG (reference sequence). Trimming at V came to 2 bases and at J to 8 bases, leaving 18 bases not matched to a gene. This CDR3 has 19 residues. The CDR3 DNA reads TGTGCCTGGAGTCCCGGGACTAGCGGGAGTATTAATGGTGTGGGTACGCAGTATTTT. This gives the protein CAWSPGTSGSINGVGTQYF. Complete variable domain (other parts from reference TRBV30 and TRBJ2-3): SQTIHQWPATLVQPVGSPLSLECTVEGTSNPNLYWYRQAAGRGLQLLFYSVGIGQISSEVPQNLSASRPQDRQFILSSKKLLLSDSGFYLCAWSPGTSGSINGVGTQYFGPGTRLTVL.

CDR3 in amino acids: CASSPSLAGVGNEQFF. The CDR3 nucleotides read TGTGCCAGCTCACCTTCACTAGCGGGAGTGGGGAATGAGCAGTTCTTC. The chain uses TRBV18 and TRBJ2-1, with 11 bases matching TRBD2. Losses at the gene ends were 3 bases for V and 7 bases for J; bases not matched to a gene: 8. This CDR3 contains 16 residues. Germline CDR1 and CDR2: KGHSH and LQKENI.

The rearrangement joins TRBV7-9 to TRBJ1-2, with no clear D. The CDR3 consists of 13 residues. The V end was cut by 2 bases, the J end by 4 bases, with 8 bases between. Per germline, CDR1 SEHNR and CDR2 FQNEAQ (reference sequence). CDR3 coding DNA: TGTGCCAGCAGCTTACCGGCGGCCTATGGCTACACCTTC. It yields the protein CASSLPAAYGYTF.

The CDR3 bases are TGTGCCAGCAGTGGGGGGACTAGCGGGAGTAAGGGTCAGGATGAGCAGTTCTTC. Residues: CASSGGTSGSKGQDEQFF. The chain is built from TRBV6-2 or TRBV6-3 and TRBJ2-1; 14 bases fit TRBD2. After removal of 5 bases from V and 8 bases from J, the junction contained 14 bases not matched to a gene. This CDR3 contains 18 residues. Germline CDR1 is MNHEY and CDR2 is SVGEGT.

This clone was seen once. The gene calls are TRBV6-5 and TRBJ1-4; 8 bases fit TRBD1. The CDR3 has 15 amino acids. Germline V CDR1 and CDR2: MNHEY, SVGAGI. J lost 5 bases, V lost 5 bases, and 7 bases had no gene match. CDR3 amino acids: CASSPSTGENEKLFF. In DNA, the CDR3 is TGTGCCAGCAGTCCATCGACAGGGGAGAATGAAAAACTGTTTTTT.

The chain couples TRBV5-1 to TRBJ2-5; TRBD1 might be the D (6 bases). Between the trimmed V and J ends, which lost 3 bases and 1 base, there was a span of 16 bases. The CDR3 loop spans 16 amino acids. Germline V gene lookup returns CDR1 SGHRS and CDR2 YFSETQ. CDR3 residues: CASSYSGVGGQETQYF. The CDR3 DNA reads TGCGCCAGCAGCTATTCAGGGGTTGGGGGCCAAGAGACCCAGTACTTC.

The chain joins TRBV9 to TRBJ2-7, with 10 nucleotides matching TRBD1. V gave up 6 bases and J gave up 6 bases; unmatched junction bases: 12. Germline lookup yields CDR1 SGDLS and CDR2 YYNGEE. The CDR3 is made up of 15 amino acids. The CDR3 DNA follows: TGTGCCAGCAACCGGAAGGGGACAGGGGAACGCGAGCAGTACTTC. Its protein is CASNRKGTGEREQYF.

The chain links TRBV7-9 to TRBJ1-4; TRBD1 aligns across 9 bases. J gave up 3 bases and V 5 bases, and 16 bases lay outside the gene matches. The CDR3 is made up of 19 amino acids. The germline gives CDR1 SEHNR, CDR2 FQNEAQ (reference sequence). The CDR3 nucleotides are TGTGCCAGCAGCCTTTCAGCGGGGACAGGGAGGCGGGCTAATGAAAAACTGTTTTTT. Protein sequence: CASSLSAGTGRRANEKLFF.

This clone was observed a single time. CDR3 sequence: CASSPLGGGSSSYEQYF. CDR3 in DNA: TGTGCCAGCTCCCCTTTGGGGGGGGGATCAAGCTCCTACGAGCAGTACTTC. The V and J genes are TRBV18 and TRBJ2-7, with 7 bases fitting TRBD2. The CDR3 extends over 17 amino acids. From germline, CDR1 is KGHSH and CDR2 LQKENI. Trimming cost V 6 bases and J 0 bases; bases outside gene matches: 14.

The CDR3 is CASSLLGLAKNIQYF. CDR3 nucleotides: TGTGCCAGCAGTTTATTGGGGCTAGCCAAAAACATTCAGTACTTC. This chain uses TRBV28 with TRBJ2-4; perhaps TRBD1 as D (5 bases). Trimming shortened V by 1 base and J by 0 bases, and 7 bases separated the two germline ends. The CDR3 is 15 residues long. Germline V CDR1 and CDR2: MDHEN, SYDVKM.

In nucleotides, the CDR3 is TGTGCCAGCAGTCAGACACTAGTCGTTGAGCAGTTCTTC. Translation: CASSQTLVVEQFF. The chain links TRBV3-1 (or the pseudogene TRBV3-2) to TRBJ2-1; D possibly corresponds to TRBD2 (5 bases). V was trimmed by 6 bases and J by 9 bases, leaving 15 bases between them. This CDR3 has 13 amino acids. CDR1 is LGHDT, CDR2 YNNKEL, per germline (reference sequence).

The chain uses TRBV18 and TRBJ1-1; tentative D call: TRBD1 (5 bases). V was pared by 1 base and J by 1 base, with 10 bases between. Germline-derived CDR1 and CDR2 are KGHSH and LQKENI. The CDR3 covers 15 residues. This CDR3 is CASSPQWGGNTEAFF. The CDR3 coding sequence is TGTGCCAGCTCACCACAGTGGGGGGGGAACACTGAAGCTTTCTTT.

CDR3 protein: CASSLVGQTFYGYTF. The CDR3 bases are TGTGCCAGCAGCTTAGTTGGGCAGACCTTCTATGGCTACACCTTC. This chain joins TRBV7-8 and TRBJ1-2, with unresolved D. Deletions cut 1 base from V and 4 bases from J, with 13 bases between. Germline-derived CDR1 and CDR2 are SGHVS and FQNEAQ. CDR3 size: 15 residues.

The rearrangement joins TRBV5-1 to TRBJ1-2; no firm D call. This CDR3 has 15 amino acids. Per germline, CDR1 SGHRS and CDR2 YFSETQ. Trimming removed 4 bases at V and 4 bases at J, with 17 bases between. The CDR3 coding sequence is TGCGCCAGCAGCCCAGAGGCCCAGAAGCTCTATGGCTACACCTTC. This translates into CASSPEAQKLYGYTF.